This passage covers 13 T cell receptor beta chains from one sample sequenced in a study of T cells in Graves' hyperthyroidism and ophthalmopathy (dated by TCRdb to between 2018 and 2020). The library came from multiplex PCR. These reads were obtained on an Illumina HiSeq 2000. The TCR beta CDR3 regions were amplified from RNA transcripts. A first-round RT-PCR of the TCR CDR3 used the HTBI primer set with the Qiagen OneStep RT-PCR kit. Clones were called with MiXCR by TCRdb after fastp trimmed the public reads at Q25, and only in-frame beta chains were retained. Rows are unified per CDR3 protein, each entry keeping the most common DNA and genes. This sample has some 620,000 distinct CDR3 sequences in its table, and about 16% of those were observed once. Clones ranked in the top ten supply less than 4.5% of the sample. The sequencing sample was made of blood. The receptor set was obtained from a woman in her twenties or thirties with Graves' hyperthyroidism.

The table lists this clonotype with many counts. The chain carries TRBV27 and TRBJ2-7; no firm D call. The CDR3 has 14 residues. The germline V gene has CDR1 MNHEY and CDR2 SMNVEV (reference sequence). Trimming shortened V by 4 bases and J by 3 bases, and 13 bases separated the two germline ends. In DNA, the CDR3 is TGTGCCAGCAGTTCACGTATTAGGTTCTACGAGCAGTACTTC. Protein sequence: CASSSRIRFYEQYF.

J is TRBJ1-2 and V is TRBV12-3 or TRBV12-4; D is possibly TRBD1 (5 bases). V was pared by 8 bases and J by 10 bases, with 14 bases between. CDR3 length: 11 residues. The CDR3, as DNA: TGTGCCAGCTCACACTCAGGGCTCTACACCTTC. Translation gives CASSHSGLYTF.

The chain couples TRBV12-3 or TRBV12-4 to TRBJ2-5, with TRBD2 matching 11 bases. This CDR3 region has 16 residues. J lost 5 bases, V lost 0 bases, and 5 bases had no gene match. This CDR3 reads CASSLASGRAVETQYF. In DNA form, the CDR3 reads TGTGCCAGCAGTTTAGCTAGCGGGAGGGCCGTTGAGACCCAGTACTTC.

This clonotype has at least ten counts. The rearrangement links TRBV2 to TRBJ2-5, with D possibly being TRBD1 (7 bases). Trimming pared 2 bases from V and 13 bases from J, leaving 17 bases between. Germline assignment: CDR1 SNHLY and CDR2 FYNNEI. The CDR3 has 13 amino acids. The CDR3 DNA reads as TGTGCCAGCAGTGAATATGGCAGGGGGGCCGCGTACTTC. It translates to CASSEYGRGAAYF.

This clonotype was recorded many times. V and J are TRBV7-9 and TRBJ2-1; 10 nucleotides agree with TRBD1. The CDR3 is 15 amino acids. Per germline, CDR1 SEHNR and CDR2 FQNEAQ (reference sequence). V shed 3 bases, J shed 4 bases, and the junction held 3 bases outside the gene matches. The CDR3 loop is CASSFGTGVYNEQFF. The CDR3 DNA is TGTGCCAGCAGCTTCGGGACAGGGGTATACAATGAGCAGTTCTTC.

V and J are TRBV6-2 or TRBV6-3 and TRBJ1-1; 7 positions match TRBD1. The CDR3 extends over 16 amino acids. With V trimmed by 2 bases and J by 4 bases, 10 bases remained unmatched. CDR1 is MNHEY, CDR2 SVGEGT, per germline. The CDR3 loop is CASSYPTQGRGTEAFF. CDR3 sequence (DNA): TGTGCCAGCAGTTACCCGACACAGGGGAGGGGCACTGAAGCTTTCTTT.

The chain carries TRBV7-2 and TRBJ2-7; unclear D gene. CDR1 SGHTA and CDR2 FQGNSA come from the germline V gene. The CDR3 covers 14 residues. V lost 1 base and J lost 2, with 9 bases in between. CDR3 sequence (DNA): TGTGCCAGCAGCTTAGTTTTAGAAACCTACGAGCAGTACTTC. This encodes CASSLVLETYEQYF.

The V call is TRBV9, the J call TRBJ2-5; TRBD1 is a possible D gene (7 bases). Germline assignment: CDR1 SGDLS and CDR2 YYNGEE. CDR3 length: 15 amino acids. The ends were cut back, 7 bases at V and 1 base at J, with 17 bases in the middle. The DNA of the CDR3 is TGTGCCAGCGGCCGGGGGACAGCCATCCAAGAGACCCAGTACTTC. Protein product: CASGRGTAIQETQYF.

In its sample, this clonotype was seen a few times. The CDR3 region has the DNA TGTGCCATCAGCCCAATCCACAATGAGCAGTTCTTC. It is translated as CAISPIHNEQFF. V gene TRBV10-3 combines with J gene TRBJ2-1; D is undetermined. The CDR3 totals 12 residues. Germline lookup yields CDR1 ENHRY and CDR2 SYGVKD. Trimming left V 6 bases short and J 5 bases short, with 8 bases between.

This clonotype was counted at least ten times. The V call is TRBV3-1, the J call TRBJ2-1; no clear D gene. Germline values: CDR1 LGHDT, CDR2 YNNKEL (reference sequence). V was trimmed by 4 bases and J by 10 bases, leaving 8 bases between them. This CDR3 comprises 11 residues. The CDR3 coding sequence is TGTGCCAGCAGCCTCCGATGGGAGCAGTTCTTC. Protein sequence: CASSLRWEQFF.

This clonotype was recorded a few times. The chain couples TRBV2 to TRBJ2-5; 8 nucleotides match TRBD2. The germline gives CDR1 SNHLY, CDR2 FYNNEI. The CDR3 length is 14 residues. V shed 7 bases, J shed 6 bases, and the junction held 10 bases outside the gene matches. Written as DNA, the CDR3 is TGTGCCAGCAAACTACGGGAGGGAGGTCAGACCCAGTACTTC. It specifies CASKLREGGQTQYF.

This clonotype showed up just a few times. J is TRBJ2-3 and V is TRBV29-1; D ambiguous. The CDR3 extends over 12 amino acids. V lost 1 base to trimming and J lost 4 bases, with 6 bases between them. Germline V gene lookup returns CDR1 SQVTM and CDR2 ANQGSEA. The CDR3 region has the DNA TGCAGCGTTGAAGTTATCCCAGATACGCAGTATTTT. It encodes CSVEVIPDTQYF.

The chain uses TRBV14 and TRBJ2-7; possibly TRBD1 for D (6 bases). V was cut by 4 bases and J by 2 bases, with 12 bases left in between. The CDR3 has 14 amino acids. Germline CDR1 SGHDN, CDR2 FVKESK. CDR3 amino acids: CASSLLGQPYEQYF. The CDR3 DNA reads TGTGCCAGCAGCCTCCTGGGACAACCCTACGAGCAGTACTTC.